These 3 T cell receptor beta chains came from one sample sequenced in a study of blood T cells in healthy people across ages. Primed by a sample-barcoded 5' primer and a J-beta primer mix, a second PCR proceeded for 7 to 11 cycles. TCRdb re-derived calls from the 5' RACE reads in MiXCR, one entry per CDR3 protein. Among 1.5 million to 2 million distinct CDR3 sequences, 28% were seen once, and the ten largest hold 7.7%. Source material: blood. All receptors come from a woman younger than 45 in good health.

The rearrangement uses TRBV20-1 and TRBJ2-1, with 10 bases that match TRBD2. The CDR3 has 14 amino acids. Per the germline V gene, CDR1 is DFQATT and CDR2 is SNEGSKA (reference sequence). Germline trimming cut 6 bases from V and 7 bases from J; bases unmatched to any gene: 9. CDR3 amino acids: CSALSGRAFNEQFF. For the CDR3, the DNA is TGCAGTGCCCTGAGCGGGAGGGCCTTTAATGAGCAGTTCTTC.

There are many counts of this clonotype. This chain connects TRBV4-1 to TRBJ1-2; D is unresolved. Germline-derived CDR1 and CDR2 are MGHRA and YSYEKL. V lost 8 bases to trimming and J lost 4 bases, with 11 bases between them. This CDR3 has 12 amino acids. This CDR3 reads CASSGISYGYTF. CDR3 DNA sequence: TGCGCCAGCTCGGGGATATCCTATGGCTACACCTTC.

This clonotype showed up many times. For the CDR3, the DNA is TGCAGTGCTAGAGGACTCCAAATCCAAGAGACCCAGTACTTC. Its translation is CSARGLQIQETQYF. This chain connects TRBV20-1 to TRBJ2-5; D not certain. The length of the CDR3 is 14 residues. Trimming left V 1 base short and J 1 base short, with 10 bases between. Germline CDR1 is DFQATT and CDR2 is SNEGSKA (reference sequence).